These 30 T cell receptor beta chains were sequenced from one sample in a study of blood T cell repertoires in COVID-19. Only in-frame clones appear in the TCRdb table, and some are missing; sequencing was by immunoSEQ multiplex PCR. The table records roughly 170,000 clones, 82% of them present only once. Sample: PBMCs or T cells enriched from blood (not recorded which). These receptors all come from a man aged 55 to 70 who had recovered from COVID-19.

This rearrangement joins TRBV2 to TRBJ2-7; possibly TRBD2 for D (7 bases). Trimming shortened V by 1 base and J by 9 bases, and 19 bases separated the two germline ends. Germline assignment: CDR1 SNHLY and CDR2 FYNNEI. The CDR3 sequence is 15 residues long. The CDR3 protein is CASSEVRAKGEGQYF. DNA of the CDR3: TGTGCCAGCAGTGAAGTAAGGGCTAAGGGGGAGGGGCAGTACTTC. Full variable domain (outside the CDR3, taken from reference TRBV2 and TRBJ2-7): EPEVTQTPSHQVTQMGQEVILRCVPISNHLYFYWYRQILGQKVEFLVSFYNNEISEKSEIFDDQFSVERPDGSNFTLKIRSTKLEDSAMYFCASSEVRAKGEGQYFGPGTRLTVT.

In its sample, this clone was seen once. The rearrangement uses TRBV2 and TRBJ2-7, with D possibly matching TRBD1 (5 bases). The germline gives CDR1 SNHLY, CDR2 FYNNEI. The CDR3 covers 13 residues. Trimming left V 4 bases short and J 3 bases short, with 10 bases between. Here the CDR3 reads CASSGGRNYEQYF. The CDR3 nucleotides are TGTGCCAGCAGTGGGGGCCGGAACTACGAGCAGTACTTC.

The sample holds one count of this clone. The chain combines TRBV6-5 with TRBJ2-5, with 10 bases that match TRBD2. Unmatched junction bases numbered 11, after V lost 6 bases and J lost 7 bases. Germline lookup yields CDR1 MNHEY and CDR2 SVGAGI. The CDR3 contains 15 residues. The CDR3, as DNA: TGTGCCAGCAGACAAACTAGCGGGGCGAAAGCGACCCAGTACTTC. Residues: CASRQTSGAKATQYF.

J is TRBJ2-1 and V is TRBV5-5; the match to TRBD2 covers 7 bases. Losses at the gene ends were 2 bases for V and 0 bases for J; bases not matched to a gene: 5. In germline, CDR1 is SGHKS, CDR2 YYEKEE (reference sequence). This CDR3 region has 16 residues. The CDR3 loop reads CASSFIRGSSYNEQFF. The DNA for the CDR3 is TGTGCCAGCAGCTTTATACGCGGGAGCTCCTACAATGAGCAGTTCTTC.

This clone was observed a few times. DNA of the CDR3: TGTGCCAGCTCACCACCGATAGACAGCTTCGAGGGCTACACCTTC. Its protein is CASSPPIDSFEGYTF. The gene calls are TRBV18 and TRBJ1-2; tentative D call: TRBD1 (5 bases). The CDR3 has 15 amino acids. CDR1 is KGHSH and CDR2 is LQKENI in the germline V gene. Trimming removed 0 bases at V and 8 bases at J, with 16 bases between. The variable domain in full, completed from reference TRBV18 and TRBJ1-2, reads NAGVMQNPRHLVRRRGQEARLRCSPMKGHSHVYWYRQLPEEGLKFMVYLQKENIIDESGMPKERFSAEFPKEGPSILRIQQVVRGDSAAYFCASSPPIDSFEGYTFGSGTRLTVV.

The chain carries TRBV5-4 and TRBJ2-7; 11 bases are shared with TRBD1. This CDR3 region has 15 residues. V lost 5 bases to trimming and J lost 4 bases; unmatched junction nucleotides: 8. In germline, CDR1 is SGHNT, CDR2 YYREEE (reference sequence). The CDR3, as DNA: TGTGCCAGCAGGAACGGACAGGGGGCGGCATACGAGCAGTACTTC. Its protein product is CASRNGQGAAYEQYF. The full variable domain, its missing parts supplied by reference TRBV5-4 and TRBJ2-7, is ETGVTQSPTHLIKTRGQQVTLRCSSQSGHNTVSWYQQALGQGPQFIFQYYREEENGRGNFPPRFSGLQFPNYSSELNVNALELDDSALYLCASRNGQGAAYEQYFGPGTRLTVT.

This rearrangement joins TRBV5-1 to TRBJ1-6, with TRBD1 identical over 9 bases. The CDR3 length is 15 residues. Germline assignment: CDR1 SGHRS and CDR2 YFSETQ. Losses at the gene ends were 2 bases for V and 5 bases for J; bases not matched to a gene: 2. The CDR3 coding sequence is TGCGCCAGCAGCTTACGACAGGGGGATAATTCACCCCTCCACTTT. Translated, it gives CASSLRQGDNSPLHF.

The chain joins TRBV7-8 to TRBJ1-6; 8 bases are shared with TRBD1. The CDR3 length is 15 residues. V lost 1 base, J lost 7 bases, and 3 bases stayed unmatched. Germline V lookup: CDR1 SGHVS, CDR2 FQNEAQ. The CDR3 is CASSLGGQGNSPLHF. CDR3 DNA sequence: TGTGCCAGCAGCTTAGGAGGACAGGGAAATTCACCCCTCCACTTT.

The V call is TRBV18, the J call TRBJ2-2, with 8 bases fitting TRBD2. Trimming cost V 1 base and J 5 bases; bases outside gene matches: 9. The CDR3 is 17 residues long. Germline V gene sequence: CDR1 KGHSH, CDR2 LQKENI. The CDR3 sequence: CASSPLSGGPLTGELFF. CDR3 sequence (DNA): TGTGCCAGCTCACCACTAAGCGGGGGCCCCCTTACCGGGGAGCTGTTTTTT.

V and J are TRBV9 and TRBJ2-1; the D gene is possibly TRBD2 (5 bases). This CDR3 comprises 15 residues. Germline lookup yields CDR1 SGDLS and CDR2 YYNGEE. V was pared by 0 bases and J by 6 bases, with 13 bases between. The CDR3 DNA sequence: TGTGCCAGCAGCGTAGATGTGGGAGTGGTCAATGAGCAGTTCTTC. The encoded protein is CASSVDVGVVNEQFF.

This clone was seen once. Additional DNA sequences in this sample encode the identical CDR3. Written as DNA, the CDR3 is TGTGCCAGCAGTTTAACTCGGACAGCGAACTATGGCTACACCTTC. It is translated as CASSLTRTANYGYTF. The chain joins TRBV27 to TRBJ1-2; weak D call: TRBD1 (6 bases). Per germline, CDR1 MNHEY and CDR2 SMNVEV (reference sequence). V was shortened by 2 bases and J by 2 bases, with 12 bases between the two germline ends. This CDR3 is 15 amino acids long.

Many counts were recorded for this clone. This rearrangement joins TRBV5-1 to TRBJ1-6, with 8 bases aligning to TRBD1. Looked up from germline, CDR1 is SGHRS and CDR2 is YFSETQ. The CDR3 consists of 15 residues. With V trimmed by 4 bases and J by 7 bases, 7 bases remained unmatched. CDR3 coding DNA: TGCGCCAGCAGCCTAATCCCAGGGGGCAATTCACCCCTCCACTTT. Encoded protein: CASSLIPGGNSPLHF.

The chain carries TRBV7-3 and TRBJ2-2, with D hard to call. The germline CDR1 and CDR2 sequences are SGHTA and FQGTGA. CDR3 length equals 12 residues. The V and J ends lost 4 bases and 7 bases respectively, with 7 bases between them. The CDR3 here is CASSYGGGELFF. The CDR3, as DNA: TGTGCCAGCAGCTACGGCGGCGGGGAGCTGTTTTTT.

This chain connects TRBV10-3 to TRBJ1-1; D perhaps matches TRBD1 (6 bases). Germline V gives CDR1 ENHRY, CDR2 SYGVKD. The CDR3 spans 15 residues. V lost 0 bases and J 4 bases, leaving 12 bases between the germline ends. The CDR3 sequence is CAISESTGSGTEAFF. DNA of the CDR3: TGTGCCATCAGTGAGTCAACAGGGTCGGGCACTGAAGCTTTCTTT.

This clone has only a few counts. The CDR3 here is CASTNRFRAGQPQHF. CDR3 in DNA: TGTGCCAGTACCAATCGGTTCAGGGCCGGCCAGCCCCAGCATTTT. This chain links TRBV19 with TRBJ1-5, with D tentatively TRBD1 (5 bases). The CDR3 has 15 residues. The V end lost 7 bases, the J end lost 7 bases, and 20 bases lay between the germline ends. Per the germline V gene, CDR1 is LNHDA and CDR2 is SQIVND (reference sequence).

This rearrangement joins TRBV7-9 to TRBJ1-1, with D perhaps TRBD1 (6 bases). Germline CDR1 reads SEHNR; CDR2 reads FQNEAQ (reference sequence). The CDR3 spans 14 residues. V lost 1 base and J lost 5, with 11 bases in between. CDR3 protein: CASSLDDRLTEAFF. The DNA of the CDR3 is TGTGCCAGCAGCTTAGACGACAGGCTGACTGAAGCTTTCTTT.

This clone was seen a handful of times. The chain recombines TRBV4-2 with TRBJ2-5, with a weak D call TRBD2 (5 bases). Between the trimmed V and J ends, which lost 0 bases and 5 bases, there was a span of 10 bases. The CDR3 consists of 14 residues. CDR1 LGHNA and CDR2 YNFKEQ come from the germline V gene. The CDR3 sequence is CASSQERVGETQYF. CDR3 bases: TGTGCCAGCAGCCAAGAGCGGGTGGGGGAGACCCAGTACTTC.

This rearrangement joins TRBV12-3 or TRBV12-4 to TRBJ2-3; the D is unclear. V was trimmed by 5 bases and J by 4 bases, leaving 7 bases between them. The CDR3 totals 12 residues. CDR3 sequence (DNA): TGTGCCAGCAGTCCCCTCCCAGATACGCAGTATTTT. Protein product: CASSPLPDTQYF.

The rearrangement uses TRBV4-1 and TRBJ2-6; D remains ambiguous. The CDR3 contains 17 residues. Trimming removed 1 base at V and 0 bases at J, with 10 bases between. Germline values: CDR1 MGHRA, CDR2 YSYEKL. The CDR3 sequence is CASSQGAEISGANVLTF. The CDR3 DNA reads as TGCGCCAGCAGCCAAGGGGCAGAAATCTCTGGGGCCAACGTCCTGACTTTC.

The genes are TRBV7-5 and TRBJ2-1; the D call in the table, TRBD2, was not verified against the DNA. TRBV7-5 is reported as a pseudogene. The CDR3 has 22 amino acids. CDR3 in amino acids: CVRSLKFDPRLNEAKSGNEQFF. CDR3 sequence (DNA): TGTGTCAGAAGCTTAAAGTTTGATCCCCGACTGAACGAGGCAAAATCCGGCAATGAGCAGTTCTTC.

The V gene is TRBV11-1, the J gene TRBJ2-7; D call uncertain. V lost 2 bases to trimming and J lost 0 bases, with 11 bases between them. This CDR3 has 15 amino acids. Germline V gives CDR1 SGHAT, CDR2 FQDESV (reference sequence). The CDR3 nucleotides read TGTGCCAGCAGCTTATTAAGCCCGAGCTCCTACGAGCAGTACTTC. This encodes CASSLLSPSSYEQYF.

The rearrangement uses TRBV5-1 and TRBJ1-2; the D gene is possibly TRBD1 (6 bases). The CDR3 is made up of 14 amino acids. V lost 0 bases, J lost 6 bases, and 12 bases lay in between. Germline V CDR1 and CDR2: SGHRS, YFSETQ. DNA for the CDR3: TGCGCCAGCAGCTTGGCAGGGGACCGGGATGGCTACACCTTC. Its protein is CASSLAGDRDGYTF. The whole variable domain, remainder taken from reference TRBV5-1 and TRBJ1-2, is KAGVTQTPRYLIKTRGQQVTLSCSPISGHRSVSWYQQTPGQGLQFLFEYFSETQRNKGNFPGRFSGRQFSNSRSEMNVSTLELGDSALYLCASSLAGDRDGYTFGSGTRLTVV.

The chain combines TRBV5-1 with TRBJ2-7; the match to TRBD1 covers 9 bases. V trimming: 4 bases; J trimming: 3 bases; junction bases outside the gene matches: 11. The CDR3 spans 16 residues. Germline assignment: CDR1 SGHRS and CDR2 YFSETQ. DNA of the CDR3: TGCGCCAGCAGCCAGGGGGGGACAGGGTACAACTACGAGCAGTACTTC. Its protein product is CASSQGGTGYNYEQYF. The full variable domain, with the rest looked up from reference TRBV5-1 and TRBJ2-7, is KAGVTQTPRYLIKTRGQQVTLSCSPISGHRSVSWYQQTPGQGLQFLFEYFSETQRNKGNFPGRFSGRQFSNSRSEMNVSTLELGDSALYLCASSQGGTGYNYEQYFGPGTRLTVT.

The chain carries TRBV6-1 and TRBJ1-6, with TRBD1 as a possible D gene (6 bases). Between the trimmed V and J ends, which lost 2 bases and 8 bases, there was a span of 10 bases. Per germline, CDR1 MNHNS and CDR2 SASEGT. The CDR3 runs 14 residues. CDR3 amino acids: CASSERYRDSPLHF. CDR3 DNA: TGTGCCAGCAGTGAAAGGTACAGGGATTCACCCCTCCACTTT.

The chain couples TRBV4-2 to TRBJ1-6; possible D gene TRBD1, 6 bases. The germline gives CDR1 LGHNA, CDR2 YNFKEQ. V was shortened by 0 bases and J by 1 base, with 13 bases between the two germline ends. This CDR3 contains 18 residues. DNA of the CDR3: TGTGCCAGCAGCCAAGACGGGGGGCCCCTGTCCTATAATTCACCCCTCCACTTT. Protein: CASSQDGGPLSYNSPLHF.

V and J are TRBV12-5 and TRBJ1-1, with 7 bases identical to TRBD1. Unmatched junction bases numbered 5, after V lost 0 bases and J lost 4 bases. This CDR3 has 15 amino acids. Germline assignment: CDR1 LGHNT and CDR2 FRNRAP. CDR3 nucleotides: TGTGCTAGTGGTTTGGTACTACAGGGGATCACTGAAGCTTTCTTT. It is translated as CASGLVLQGITEAFF.

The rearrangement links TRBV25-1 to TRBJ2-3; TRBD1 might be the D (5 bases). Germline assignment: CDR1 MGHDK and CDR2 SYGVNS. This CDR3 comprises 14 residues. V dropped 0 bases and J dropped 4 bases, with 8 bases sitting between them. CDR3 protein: CASSEYSRADTQYF. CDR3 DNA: TGTGCCAGCAGTGAATATTCCAGGGCAGATACGCAGTATTTT.

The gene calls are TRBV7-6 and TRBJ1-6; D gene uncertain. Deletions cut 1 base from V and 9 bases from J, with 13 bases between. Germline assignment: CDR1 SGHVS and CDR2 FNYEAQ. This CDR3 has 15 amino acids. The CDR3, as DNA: TGTGCCAGCAGCTTAGGGCCGGGTGAGGGTTCACCCCTCCACTTT. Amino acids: CASSLGPGEGSPLHF. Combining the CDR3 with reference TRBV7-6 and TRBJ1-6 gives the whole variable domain GAGVSQSPRYKVTKRGQDVALRCDPISGHVSLYWYRQALGQGPEFLTYFNYEAQQDKSGLPNDRFSAERPEGSISTLTIQRTEQRDSAMYRCASSLGPGEGSPLHFGNGTRLTVT.

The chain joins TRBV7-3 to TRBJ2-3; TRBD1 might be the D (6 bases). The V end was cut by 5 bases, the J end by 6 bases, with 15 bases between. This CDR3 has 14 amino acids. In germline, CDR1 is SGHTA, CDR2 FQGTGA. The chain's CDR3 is CASSDTGPRDTQYF. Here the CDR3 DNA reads TGTGCCAGCAGCGACACAGGGCCTAGGGATACGCAGTATTTT.

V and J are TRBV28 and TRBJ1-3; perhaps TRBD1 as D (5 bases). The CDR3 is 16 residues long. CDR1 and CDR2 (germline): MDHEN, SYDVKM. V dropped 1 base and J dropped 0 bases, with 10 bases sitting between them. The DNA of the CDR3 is TGTGCCAGCAGTTTATCACAGGAAAGCTCTGGAAACACCATATATTTT. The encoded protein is CASSLSQESSGNTIYF. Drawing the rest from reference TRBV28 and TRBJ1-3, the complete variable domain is DVKVTQSSRYLVKRTGEKVFLECVQDMDHENMFWYRQDPGLGLRLIYFSYDVKMKEKGDIPEGYSVSREKKERFSLILESASTNQTSMYLCASSLSQESSGNTIYFGEGSWLTVV.